One and the same sample provided the 17 T cell receptor beta chains below, sequenced in a study of cytomegalovirus exposure and HLA in healthy donors. In the PCR, 60 Vbeta and 13 Jbeta primers were used. Produced via immunoSEQ multiplex PCR; TCRdb's table is partial and in-frame only. The sample comprises approximately 220,000 clones, approximately 79% of which are singletons, and about 0.22% rests with the top ten. The sample consisted of PBMCs. The receptor source for this set is a girl aged 2-9 years in good health and CMV-seronegative.

This chain uses TRBV5-4 with TRBJ2-3, with 9 positions matching TRBD2. This CDR3 region has 15 residues. Unmatched junction bases numbered 4, after V lost 3 bases and J lost 2 bases. Per germline, CDR1 SGHNT and CDR2 YYREEE (reference sequence). Here the CDR3 DNA reads TGTGCCAGCAGCTCAAGCGGGGGGACCACAGATACGCAGTATTTT. It translates to CASSSSGGTTDTQYF.

This chain uses TRBV19 with TRBJ1-2; 8 bases are shared with TRBD1. Germline values: CDR1 LNHDA, CDR2 SQIVND (reference sequence). This CDR3 has 14 residues. After removal of 8 bases from V and 6 bases from J, the junction contained 11 bases not matched to a gene. Here the CDR3 DNA reads TGTGCCAGTTCCCGACAGGGGATAATGAATGGCTACACCTTC. It yields the protein CASSRQGIMNGYTF.

The J gene is TRBJ2-3, the V gene TRBV2, with TRBD2 matching 10 bases. The CDR3 is 17 residues long. Germline V gives CDR1 SNHLY, CDR2 FYNNEI. V gave up 3 bases and J gave up 5 bases; unmatched junction bases: 11. CDR3 nucleotide sequence: TGTGCCAGCAGTGACTCTCGGCTAGCGGGAGTAGTAGATACGCAGTATTTT. Translating gives CASSDSRLAGVVDTQYF.

The chain is built from TRBV6-5 and TRBJ1-1; D not resolved. Trimming took off 2 bases at V and 1 base at J, with 8 bases between the two ends. Germline loops: CDR1 MNHEY, CDR2 SVGAGI. The CDR3 is made up of 14 amino acids. DNA for the CDR3: TGTGCCAGCAGTTACCAGGCGGGGAACACTGAAGCTTTCTTT. This gives the protein CASSYQAGNTEAFF.

V is TRBV5-1 and J is TRBJ2-5; weak D call: TRBD2 (6 bases). Germline assignment: CDR1 SGHRS and CDR2 YFSETQ. The CDR3 is made up of 15 amino acids. The V end lost 4 bases, the J end lost 5 bases, and 18 bases lay between the germline ends. The CDR3: CASSNGGRRGETQYF. The CDR3 DNA follows: TGCGCCAGCAGCAACGGGGGACGCAGAGGGGAGACCCAGTACTTC.

This chain links TRBV14 with TRBJ1-2; the match to TRBD1 covers 7 bases. The ends lost 6 bases at V and 13 bases at J; junction bases unmatched: 14. Per the germline V gene, CDR1 is SGHDN and CDR2 is FVKESK. This CDR3 contains 13 residues. In DNA, the CDR3 is TGTGCCAGCAGTTGGGGACAGTGGGAATCTCGCACCTTC. Amino acid sequence: CASSWGQWESRTF.

The rearrangement uses TRBV27 and TRBJ2-1; possible D gene TRBD2, 5 bases. The CDR3 is 17 residues long. V lost 6 bases and J lost 0, with 18 bases in between. Germline V lookup: CDR1 MNHEY, CDR2 SMNVEV (reference sequence). The CDR3 region has the DNA TGTGCCAGCAGGGATTTGCTGAGGGTGAGCTCCTACAATGAGCAGTTCTTC. Translation gives CASRDLLRVSSYNEQFF.

The V and J genes are TRBV2 and TRBJ1-3; no clear D gene. Germline V gene lookup returns CDR1 SNHLY and CDR2 FYNNEI. V was shortened by 6 bases and J by 5 bases, with 17 bases between the two germline ends. This CDR3 is 15 amino acids long. CDR3 residues: CASRPAVDWRNTIYF. CDR3 bases: TGTGCCAGCAGACCCGCTGTGGACTGGAGAAACACCATATATTTT.

V is TRBV5-1 and J is TRBJ1-1; 8 nucleotides match TRBD1. After removal of 0 bases from V and 0 bases from J, the junction contained 16 bases not matched to a gene. The CDR3 runs 20 residues. CDR1 and CDR2 (germline): SGHRS, YFSETQ. The CDR3 DNA follows: TGCGCCAGCAGCTTGGTAATAGGGGGTGGACAGGGCGGGATGAACACTGAAGCTTTCTTT. Residues: CASSLVIGGGQGGMNTEAFF.

This chain connects TRBV14 to TRBJ1-6; D is unclear. CDR1 is SGHDN and CDR2 is FVKESK in the germline V gene. This CDR3 is built from 11 residues. V was pared by 0 bases and J by 12 bases, with 3 bases between. The CDR3 reads CASSQDLPLHF. Written as DNA, the CDR3 is TGTGCCAGCAGCCAAGATCTACCCCTCCACTTT.

Notes on this clone: Other nucleotide sequences in the sample specify the same CDR3. The rearrangement joins TRBV5-1 to TRBJ2-7; the match to TRBD2 covers 11 bases. Germline-derived CDR1 and CDR2 are SGHRS and YFSETQ. The trim removed 5 bases at V and 3 bases at J, leaving 1 base unmatched. This CDR3 is built from 13 residues. The CDR3: CASRLAGDYEQYF. The CDR3 region has the DNA TGCGCCAGCAGACTAGCGGGAGACTACGAGCAGTACTTC.

The chain uses TRBV11-2 and TRBJ1-2, with unresolved D. The V gene's germline CDR1 is SGHAT and CDR2 FQNNGV. Trimming took off 7 bases at V and 2 bases at J, with 14 bases between the two ends. The CDR3 is 14 residues long. The CDR3 loop reads CASNAGSGNYGYTF. In DNA form, the CDR3 reads TGTGCCAGCAACGCGGGCAGCGGGAACTATGGCTACACCTTC.

J is TRBJ1-4 and V is TRBV18; 7 bases fit TRBD1. Germline V lookup: CDR1 KGHSH, CDR2 LQKENI. J lost 4 bases, V lost 6 bases, and 5 bases had no gene match. The CDR3 is made up of 14 amino acids. CDR3 nucleotides: TGTGCCAGCTCGACCGGGACAGTTAATGAAAAACTGTTTTTT. Translation: CASSTGTVNEKLFF.

The gene calls are TRBV2 and TRBJ2-1, with D perhaps matching TRBD2 (5 bases). This CDR3 contains 15 residues. Looked up from germline, CDR1 is SNHLY and CDR2 is FYNNEI. V gave up 8 bases and J gave up 0 bases, with 14 bases separating them. The CDR3: CASHLSTSSYNEQFF. CDR3 bases: TGTGCCAGCCATTTAAGTACTAGCTCCTACAATGAGCAGTTCTTC.

This sequence joins TRBV6-4 and TRBJ2-2; 12 bases line up with TRBD2. Looked up from germline, CDR1 is MRHNA and CDR2 is SNTAGT. Losses at the gene ends were 6 bases for V and 3 bases for J; bases not matched to a gene: 8. This CDR3 comprises 17 residues. In nucleotides, the CDR3 is TGTGCCAGCAGCGTGGGGACTAGCGGGTTCGACACCGGGGAGCTGTTTTTT. Residues: CASSVGTSGFDTGELFF.

CDR3 bases: TGTGCCAGCTCCCGGAGGACAGCTATCTCCTACGAGCAGTACTTC. Its translation: CASSRRTAISYEQYF. The chain couples TRBV18 to TRBJ2-7; D might be TRBD1 (6 bases). Trimming took 6 bases from V and 0 from J, leaving 15 bases between them. CDR1 is KGHSH and CDR2 is LQKENI in the germline V gene. The CDR3 contains 15 residues. Drawing the rest from reference TRBV18 and TRBJ2-7, the complete variable domain is NAGVMQNPRHLVRRRGQEARLRCSPMKGHSHVYWYRQLPEEGLKFMVYLQKENIIDESGMPKERFSAEFPKEGPSILRIQQVVRGDSAAYFCASSRRTAISYEQYFGPGTRLTVT.

V gene TRBV25-1 combines with J gene TRBJ1-3; TRBD1 might be the D (5 bases). Germline CDR1 is MGHDK and CDR2 is SYGVNS. The CDR3 extends over 14 amino acids. V was trimmed by 3 bases and J by 8 bases, leaving 14 bases between them. The CDR3 reads CASSDPGRGDTIYF. The CDR3 DNA is TGTGCCAGCAGTGACCCGGGGCGGGGAGACACCATATATTTT.